This TCR beta chain derives from a study of shared clonotypes between healthy human individuals. Naive CD8 cells comprised CD45RO-negative, CCR7-positively selected cells, excluding terminally differentiated effector memory CD45RA+ cells. Only in-frame clones appear in the TCRdb table, and some are missing; sequencing was by immunoSEQ multiplex PCR. The sample lists around 550,000 clones; around 95% were seen once. In this sample, this clone turned up a few times. Its antigen is as yet unknown. With 5 bases clipped from V and 2 bases from J, the junction kept 7 bases outside the gene matches. Germline CDR1 and CDR2: LNHDA and SQIVND (reference sequence). The CDR3 has 15 residues. Study-level results: What limited the represented genetic and exposure-history diversity was the small number of donors.

The chain uses TRBV19 and TRBJ1-2; 8 bases line up with TRBD1. The clonotype originates from a woman between 25 and 40 years old in good health. Sample: naive CD8+ T cells sorted from blood. In DNA, the CDR3 is TGTGCCAGTAGTCCCCTGACAGGGGCCAACTATGGCTACACCTTC. Protein: CASSPLTGANYGYTF. Together with reference TRBV19 and TRBJ1-2, the CDR3 gives the full variable domain: DGGITQSPKYLFRKEGQNVTLSCEQNLNHDAMYWYRQDPGQGLRLIYYSQIVNDFQKGDIAEGYSVSREKKESFPLTVTSAQKNPTAFYLCASSPLTGANYGYTFGSGTRLTVV.